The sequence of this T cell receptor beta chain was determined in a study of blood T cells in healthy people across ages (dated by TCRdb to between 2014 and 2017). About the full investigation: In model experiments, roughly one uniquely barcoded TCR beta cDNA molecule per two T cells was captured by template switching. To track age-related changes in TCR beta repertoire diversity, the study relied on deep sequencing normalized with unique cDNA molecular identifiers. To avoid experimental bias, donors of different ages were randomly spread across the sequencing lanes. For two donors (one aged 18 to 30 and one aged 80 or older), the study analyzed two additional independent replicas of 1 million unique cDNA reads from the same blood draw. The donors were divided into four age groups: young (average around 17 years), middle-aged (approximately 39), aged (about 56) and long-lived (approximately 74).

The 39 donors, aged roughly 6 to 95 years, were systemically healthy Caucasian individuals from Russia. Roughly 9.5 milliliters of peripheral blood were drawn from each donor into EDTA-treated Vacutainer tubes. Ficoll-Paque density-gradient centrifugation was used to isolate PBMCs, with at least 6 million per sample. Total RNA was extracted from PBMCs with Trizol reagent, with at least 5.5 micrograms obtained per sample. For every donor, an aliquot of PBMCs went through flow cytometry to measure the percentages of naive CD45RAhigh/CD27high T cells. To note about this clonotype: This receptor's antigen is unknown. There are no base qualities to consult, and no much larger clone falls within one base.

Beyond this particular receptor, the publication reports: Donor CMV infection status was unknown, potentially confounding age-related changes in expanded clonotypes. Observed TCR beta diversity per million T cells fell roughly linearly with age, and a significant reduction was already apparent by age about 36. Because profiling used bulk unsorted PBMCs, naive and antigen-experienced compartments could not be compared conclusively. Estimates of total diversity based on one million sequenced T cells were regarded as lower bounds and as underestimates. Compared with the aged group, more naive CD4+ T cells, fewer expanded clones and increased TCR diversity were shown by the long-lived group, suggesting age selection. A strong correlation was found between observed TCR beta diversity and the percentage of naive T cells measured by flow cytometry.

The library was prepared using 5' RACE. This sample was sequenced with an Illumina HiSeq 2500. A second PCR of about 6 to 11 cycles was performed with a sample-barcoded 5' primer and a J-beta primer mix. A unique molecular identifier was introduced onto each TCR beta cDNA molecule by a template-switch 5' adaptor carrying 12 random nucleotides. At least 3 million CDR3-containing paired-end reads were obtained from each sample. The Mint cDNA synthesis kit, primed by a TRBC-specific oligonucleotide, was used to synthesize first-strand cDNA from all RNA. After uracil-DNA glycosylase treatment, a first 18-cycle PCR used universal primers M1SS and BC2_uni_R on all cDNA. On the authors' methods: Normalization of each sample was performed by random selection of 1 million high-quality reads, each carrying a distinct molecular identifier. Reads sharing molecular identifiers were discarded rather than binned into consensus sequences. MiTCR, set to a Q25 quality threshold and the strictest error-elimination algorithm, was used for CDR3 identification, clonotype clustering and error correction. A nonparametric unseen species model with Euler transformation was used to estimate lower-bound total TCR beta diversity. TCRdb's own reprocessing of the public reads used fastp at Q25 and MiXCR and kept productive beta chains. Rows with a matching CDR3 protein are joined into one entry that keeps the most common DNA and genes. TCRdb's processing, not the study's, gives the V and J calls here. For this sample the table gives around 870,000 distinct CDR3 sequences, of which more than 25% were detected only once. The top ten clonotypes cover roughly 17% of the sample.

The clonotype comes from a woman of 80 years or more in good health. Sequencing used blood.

The CDR3 protein sequence reads: CATSHRGRTEAFF. In nucleotide form, the sequence is TGTGCCACCTCTCACAGGGGAAGAACTGAAGCTTTCTTT. The V gene is TRBV30 and the J gene is TRBJ1-1; 7 central nucleotides agree with TRBD1. From the germline V gene (reference sequence), CDR1 is GTSNPN and CDR2 is SVGIG. V lost 8 bases and J lost 5 bases, and the count of bases not matched to a germline gene is 11. Its CDR3 holds 13 amino acids, cysteine through phenylalanine. Kept here is only the CDR3 DNA, which spans 39 bases and is read in frame from base 1.